This T cell receptor (beta chain) was captured in a study of control samples from healthy donors and cancer patients (dated by TCRdb to 2020 to 2022). Receptors were amplified or captured by the immunoSEQ multiplex PCR assay. TCRdb stores this immuneACCESS table with in-frame sequences only. Part of the clones is absent; in the studies checked, under half of the shortfall reflects unresolved V genes, and no reason is known for the rest. In this sample the table shows approximately 70,000 clones, more than 70% of which occur a single time. Roughly 5.5% of the sample belongs to the ten largest clones. This clone was picked up one time. The antigen this receptor binds is unknown. The record has no base qualities; no much larger clone is one base away. Taken from cysteine to phenylalanine, the CDR3 has 20 residues. Only the CDR3 part of the read is kept: 60 bases, read in frame from the first base. Trimming takes 0 bases from V and 0 bases from J, and the germline ends sit 21 bases apart. For CDR1 and CDR2, the germline V gene (reference sequence) lists LNHDA and SQIVND.

Sequencing was performed on PBMCs. The receptor was derived from a man aged 60 to 69 with colorectal cancer. The rearranged chain carries TRBV19 and TRBJ2-1, with no D gene named confidently. CDR3 region: CASSIDPDTFPRTSYNEQFF. The bases read TGTGCCAGTAGTATAGATCCAGACACCTTTCCCAGGACCTCCTACAATGAGCAGTTCTTC. Reference TRBV19 and TRBJ2-1 genes cover what lies past the CDR3, so the full variable domain is DGGITQSPKYLFRKEGQNVTLSCEQNLNHDAMYWYRQDPGQGLRLIYYSQIVNDFQKGDIAEGYSVSREKKESFPLTVTSAQKNPTAFYLCASSIDPDTFPRTSYNEQFFGPGTRLTVL.